Below are 8 T cell receptor beta chains sequenced from a single sample in a study of human T cells and chemical hapten exposure (dated by TCRdb to about 2021). Libraries were built with RACE. Sequencing took place on a NextSeq 500. Through fastp at Q25 and MiXCR, TCRdb rebuilt clones from the public reads, retaining in-frame beta chains. Each CDR3 protein appears once, grouped with its most common genes and DNA. This sample gives 100,000 or so distinct CDR3 sequences in total; 11% of them show up just once. Around 3.5% of the sample is held by the ten biggest clonotypes. The time point label for this specimen denotes: patch test 1, 2 weeks after DPC sensitization. Interpreted using the paper, the treatment or condition label stands for: therapeutic diphenylcyclopropenone sensitization with weekly scalp DPC. Source: whole blood, taken in connection with sensitization to the hapten diphenylcyclopropenone (DPC). These receptors were collected from a woman aged 40 to 50 with alopecia areata. Some clones in this sample may be carry-over from other donors' samples.

This clonotype came up many times. CDR3 DNA sequence: TGTGCCAGCAACAAGGACAGGGGAAGAGAAAAACTGTTTTTT. It translates to CASNKDRGREKLFF. The chain recombines TRBV2 with TRBJ1-4; TRBD1 agrees at 9 bases. This CDR3 region has 14 residues. Germline CDR1 reads SNHLY; CDR2 reads FYNNEI. V lost 7 bases to trimming and J lost 8 bases; unmatched junction nucleotides: 8. Drawing the rest from reference TRBV2 and TRBJ1-4, the complete variable domain is EPEVTQTPSHQVTQMGQEVILRCVPISNHLYFYWYRQILGQKVEFLVSFYNNEISEKSEIFDDQFSVERPDGSNFTLKIRSTKLEDSAMYFCASNKDRGREKLFFGSGTQLSVL.

In this sample, this clonotype turned up a few times. The chain combines TRBV7-2 with TRBJ2-3; D is ambiguous. Germline V gives CDR1 SGHTA, CDR2 FQGNSA. The CDR3 sequence is 12 residues long. The V and J ends lost 10 bases and 2 bases respectively, with 10 bases between them. In DNA, the CDR3 is TGTGCCACCAGTTGGTCCACAGATACGCAGTATTTT. Amino acid sequence: CATSWSTDTQYF. The entire variable domain, with the rest obtained from reference TRBV7-2 and TRBJ2-3, is as follows: GAGVSQSPSNKVTEKGKDVELRCDPISGHTALYWYRQSLGQGLEFLIYFQGNSAPDKSGLPSDRFSAERTGGSVSTLTIQRTQQEDSAVYLCATSWSTDTQYFGPGTRLTVL.

The chain has TRBV11-2 and TRBJ1-1; the D is unclear. Germline V gene lookup returns CDR1 SGHAT and CDR2 FQNNGV. This CDR3 comprises 14 residues. The ends were cut back, 3 bases at V and 6 bases at J, with 14 bases in the middle. CDR3 DNA sequence: TGTGCCAGCAGCTTGAGTCACCGGGTTCCTGAAGCTTTCTTT. The encoded protein is CASSLSHRVPEAFF.

This clonotype was seen many times. The chain joins TRBV2 to TRBJ2-1; 8 bases map to TRBD2. The CDR3 is 14 amino acids. The germline V gene has CDR1 SNHLY and CDR2 FYNNEI. V was clipped by 6 bases and J by 4 bases; unmatched bases: 5. The CDR3 bases are TGTGCCAGCAGCTTAGCGGGACCTTACAATGAGCAGTTCTTC. It specifies CASSLAGPYNEQFF. The full variable domain, with the rest looked up from reference TRBV2 and TRBJ2-1, is EPEVTQTPSHQVTQMGQEVILRCVPISNHLYFYWYRQILGQKVEFLVSFYNNEISEKSEIFDDQFSVERPDGSNFTLKIRSTKLEDSAMYFCASSLAGPYNEQFFGPGTRLTVL.

This clonotype came up many times. The chain uses TRBV29-1 and TRBJ2-7; D not resolved. This CDR3 has 12 residues. Germline loops: CDR1 SQVTM, CDR2 ANQGSEA. Trimming pared 5 bases from V and 2 bases from J, leaving 10 bases between. This CDR3 reads CSVIDGTYEQYF. In nucleotides, the CDR3 is TGCAGCGTTATTGACGGTACCTACGAGCAGTACTTC.

This clonotype was detected ten times or more. The rearrangement uses TRBV2 and TRBJ1-2; 7 bases fit TRBD1. The CDR3 has 14 amino acids. The trim removed 8 bases at V and 8 bases at J, leaving 14 bases unmatched. Germline assignment: CDR1 SNHLY and CDR2 FYNNEI. CDR3 sequence: CASSSGTAVMGYTF. In DNA form, the CDR3 reads TGTGCCAGCTCGTCCGGGACAGCGGTTATGGGCTACACCTTC.

The V gene is TRBV9, the J gene TRBJ2-2; TRBD2 matches at 16 bases. The germline V gene has CDR1 SGDLS and CDR2 YYNGEE. Germline trimming cut 3 bases from V and 0 bases from J; bases unmatched to any gene: 5. CDR3 length: 19 residues. The CDR3 here is CASSAGTSGRAANTGELFF. Here the CDR3 DNA reads TGTGCCAGCAGCGCAGGGACTAGCGGGAGGGCCGCGAACACCGGGGAGCTGTTTTTT. The complete variable domain, with remaining parts taken from reference TRBV9 and TRBJ2-2, reads DSGVTQTPKHLITATGQRVTLRCSPRSGDLSVYWYQQSLDQGLQFLIQYYNGEERAKGNILERFSAQQFPDLHSELNLSSLELGDSALYFCASSAGTSGRAANTGELFFGEGSRLTVL.

This chain joins TRBV14 and TRBJ2-1; 8 bases line up with TRBD1. Per the germline V gene, CDR1 is SGHDN and CDR2 is FVKESK. After removal of 3 bases from V and 6 bases from J, the junction contained 7 bases not matched to a gene. The CDR3 is 15 amino acids. The CDR3 DNA reads as TGTGCCAGCAGCCAGGGGACAGGAGAACTCAATGAGCAGTTCTTC. Protein product: CASSQGTGELNEQFF.